Listed below are T cell receptor beta chains from one sample, sequenced in a study of control samples from healthy donors and cancer patients. Here immunoSEQ multiplex PCR was the method, and the copy in TCRdb shows in-frame clones only, minus some. The sample lists around 170,000 clones, about 86% occurring once. Sequenced: blood. All receptors derive from a young woman in good health. CDR3s include the opening cysteine and the closing phenylalanine or tryptophan. The order of the fields is J gene, V gene, D gene, clone size, CDR3 protein, CDR3 DNA. D genes are given only for firm matches. The size entry is marked missing in some rows and otherwise reads once, few, many or a size class.

J: TRBJ1-2
V: TRBV2
D: NA
size: NA
CDR3: CASSENERYGYTF
DNA: TGTGCCAGCAGTGAAAACGAGCGTTATGGCTACACCTTC

J: TRBJ1-6
V: TRBV27
D: NA
size: NA
CDR3: CASGSLGNSPLHF
DNA: TGTGCCAGCGGCTCCCTGGGGAATTCACCCCTCCACTTT

J: TRBJ2-5
V: TRBV24-1
D: NA
size: NA
CDR3: CATSEGGSLETQYF
DNA: TGTGCCACCAGTGAGGGGGGTAGCCTAGAGACCCAGTACTTC

J: TRBJ2-6
V: TRBV4-1
D: NA
size: NA
CDR3: CASSQMLQGSGANVLTF
DNA: TGCGCCAGCAGCCAAATGCTCCAGGGTTCCGGGGCCAACGTCCTGACTTTC

J: TRBJ2-3
V: TRBV19
D: NA
size: NA
CDR3: CASRGYTDTQYF
DNA: TGTGCCAGTAGGGGTTACACAGATACGCAGTATTTT

J: TRBJ2-1
V: TRBV12-3/TRBV12-4
D: NA
size: NA
CDR3: CASYPRYNEQFF
DNA: TGTGCCAGCTATCCACGTTACAATGAGCAGTTCTTC

J: TRBJ1-1
V: TRBV14
D: NA
size: NA
CDR3: CASSPWVEEDNTEAFF
DNA: TGTGCCAGCAGCCCGTGGGTGGAGGAGGACAACACTGAAGCTTTCTTT

J: TRBJ2-3
V: TRBV7-7
D: NA
size: once
CDR3: CASSPGMSTDTQYF
DNA: TGTGCTAGCAGCCCAGGGATGAGCACAGATACGCAGTATTTT

J: TRBJ2-1
V: TRBV6-4
D: TRBD2
size: once
CDR3: CASSDSRRGGHNEQFF
DNA: TGTGCCAGCAGTGACTCTAGACGGGGGGGGCACAATGAGCAGTTCTTC

J: TRBJ2-3
V: TRBV2
D: TRBD2
size: NA
CDR3: CASSVMLAAPSSTDTQYF
DNA: TGTGCCAGCAGTGTAATGCTAGCGGCTCCGTCTAGCACAGATACGCAGTATTTT

J: TRBJ2-2
V: TRBV5-1
D: NA
size: NA
CDR3: CASSSLAGRTGELFF
DNA: TGCGCCAGCAGCTCCCTGGCAGGGCGGACCGGGGAGCTGTTTTTT

J: TRBJ2-5
V: TRBV20-1
D: TRBD2
size: once
CDR3: CSASPTSGARETQYF
DNA: TGCAGTGCTAGTCCGACTAGCGGGGCAAGAGAGACCCAGTACTTC

J: TRBJ2-3
V: TRBV5-1
D: TRBD2
size: NA
CDR3: CASSSAGGPTDTQYF
DNA: TGCGCCAGCAGCTCAGCGGGAGGGCCCACCGATACGCAGTATTTT

J: TRBJ2-4
V: TRBV21-1
D: NA
size: NA
CDR3: CASSKIRGPRSNIQYF
DNA: TGTGCCAGCAGCAAAATTCGGGGGCCCAGAAGCAACATTCAGTACTTC

J: TRBJ2-7
V: TRBV21-1
D: NA
size: NA
CDR3: CASSPGGGQGVYEQYF
DNA: TGTGCCAGCAGTCCCGGGGGGGGACAGGGGGTCTACGAGCAGTACTTC

J: TRBJ1-6
V: TRBV5-4
D: NA
size: NA
CDR3: CASSLDLQGSYNSPLHF
DNA: TGTGCCAGCAGCTTGGATTTGCAGGGCTCCTATAATTCACCCCTCCACTTT

J: TRBJ1-1
V: TRBV5-1
D: NA
size: NA
CDR3: CASSLALAGGPEAFF
DNA: TGCGCCAGCAGCTTGGCCTTGGCGGGGGGACCTGAAGCTTTCTTT

J: TRBJ1-5
V: TRBV28
D: NA
size: NA
CDR3: CASSSLGEGGANQPQHF
DNA: TGTGCCAGCAGTTCACTCGGCGAGGGGGGGGCGAATCAGCCCCAGCATTTT

J: TRBJ2-3
V: TRBV7-2
D: TRBD2
size: NA
CDR3: CASSLVGGGRGDTQYF
DNA: TGTGCCAGCAGCTTAGTTGGGGGAGGGCGAGGAGATACGCAGTATTTT

J: TRBJ1-1
V: TRBV12-3/TRBV12-4
D: NA
size: NA
CDR3: CASSFSGNTEAFF
DNA: TGTGCCAGCAGTTTCTCGGGGAACACTGAAGCTTTCTTT

J: TRBJ1-2
V: TRBV19
D: NA
size: few
CDR3: CASSIIPAGGVRGYTF
DNA: TGTGCCAGTAGTATAATCCCCGCGGGAGGGGTGAGAGGCTACACCTTC

J: TRBJ1-1
V: TRBV11-2
D: NA
size: NA
CDR3: CASSLEPGAEAFF
DNA: TGTGCCAGCAGCTTAGAACCGGGGGCGGAAGCTTTCTTT

J: TRBJ1-1
V: TRBV6-2/TRBV6-3
D: TRBD1
size: NA
CDR3: CASSYDARGSAEAFF
DNA: TGTGCCAGCAGTTACGACGCCAGGGGGTCCGCTGAAGCTTTCTTT

J: TRBJ2-2
V: TRBV27
D: NA
size: NA
CDR3: CASSPYSASNTGELFF
DNA: TGTGCCAGCAGTCCATACTCGGCATCGAACACCGGGGAGCTGTTTTTT

J: TRBJ1-1
V: TRBV9
D: TRBD1
size: NA
CDR3: CASSPGAGGRNTEAFF
DNA: TGTGCCAGCAGCCCCGGCGCAGGGGGGAGGAACACTGAAGCTTTCTTT

J: TRBJ1-4
V: TRBV23-1
D: TRBD1
size: NA
CDR3: CASRTGNGEKLFF
DNA: TGCGCCAGCAGGACAGGGAATGGGGAAAAACTGTTTTTT

J: TRBJ2-7
V: TRBV14
D: TRBD2
size: once
CDR3: CASSRTGLGNREQYF
DNA: TGTGCCAGCAGCCGGACGGGACTAGGAAATAGGGAGCAGTACTTC

J: TRBJ2-5
V: TRBV5-4
D: TRBD2
size: NA
CDR3: CASSPGLAGGAETQYF
DNA: TGTGCCAGCAGCCCCGGACTAGCGGGGGGCGCGGAGACCCAGTACTTC

J: TRBJ2-1
V: TRBV5-6
D: NA
size: NA
CDR3: CASSLGTYNEQFF
DNA: TGTGCCAGCAGCTTGGGGACTTACAATGAGCAGTTCTTC

J: TRBJ2-2
V: TRBV11-3
D: NA
size: once
CDR3: CASSLVPNTGELFF
DNA: TGTGCCAGCAGCTTAGTCCCCAACACCGGGGAGCTGTTTTTT

J: TRBJ1-6
V: TRBV2
D: NA
size: NA
CDR3: CASSYTNSPLHF
DNA: TGTGCCAGCAGTTATACTAATTCACCCCTCCACTTT

J: TRBJ2-7
V: TRBV7-8
D: NA
size: NA
CDR3: CASSLALGPPSYEQYF
DNA: TGTGCCAGCAGCTTAGCGCTGGGTCCCCCTTCCTACGAGCAGTACTTC

J: TRBJ1-5
V: TRBV27
D: NA
size: NA
CDR3: CASSFLGQPQHF
DNA: TGTGCCAGCAGTTTTTTAGGTCAGCCCCAGCATTTT

J: TRBJ2-7
V: TRBV16
D: NA
size: NA
CDR3: CASSQSRGFQGLHEQYF
DNA: TGTGCCAGCAGCCAATCGAGGGGATTTCAGGGGTTGCACGAGCAGTACTTC

J: TRBJ2-5
V: TRBV5-1
D: TRBD1
size: NA
CDR3: CASSLVDRGQETQYF
DNA: TGCGCCAGCAGCTTGGTGGACAGGGGCCAAGAGACCCAGTACTTC

J: TRBJ2-1
V: TRBV5-1
D: NA
size: NA
CDR3: CASSLASTSRNEQFF
DNA: TGCGCCAGCAGCTTGGCCTCGACTTCCCGCAATGAGCAGTTCTTC

J: TRBJ2-7
V: TRBV29-1
D: NA
size: NA
CDR3: CSVKTGYEQYF
DNA: TGCAGCGTGAAGACAGGATACGAGCAGTACTTC

J: TRBJ2-5
V: TRBV3-1/TRBV3-2
D: TRBD2
size: NA
CDR3: CASSQLREVGFTHQETQYF
DNA: TGTGCCAGCAGCCAACTACGGGAGGTCGGATTTACACACCAAGAGACCCAGTACTTC

J: TRBJ1-2
V: TRBV5-1
D: NA
size: NA
CDR3: CASSLGGSGGDGYTF
DNA: TGCGCCAGCAGCTTGGGTGGGAGTGGGGGCGATGGCTACACCTTC

J: TRBJ2-1
V: TRBV30
D: TRBD2
size: NA
CDR3: CAWVRSPSGTFYNEQFF
DNA: TGTGCCTGGGTACGATCGCCCAGCGGGACTTTTTACAATGAGCAGTTCTTC

J: TRBJ2-1
V: TRBV10-2
D: NA
size: NA
CDR3: CASRSGAHEQFF
DNA: TGCGCCAGCAGATCAGGGGCCCATGAGCAGTTCTTC

J: TRBJ2-2
V: TRBV5-4
D: TRBD1
size: once
CDR3: CASSFPTGGLGTGELFF
DNA: TGTGCCAGCAGCTTTCCCACAGGGGGGCTAGGCACCGGGGAGCTGTTTTTT

J: TRBJ1-6
V: TRBV2
D: NA
size: once
CDR3: CASSESRGYNSPLHF
DNA: TGTGCCAGCAGTGAGTCGCGGGGATATAATTCACCCCTCCACTTT

J: TRBJ1-1
V: TRBV6-5
D: NA
size: NA
CDR3: CASSLRGDHTEAFF
DNA: TGTGCCAGCTCCCTCCGGGGGGACCACACTGAAGCTTTCTTT

J: TRBJ1-5
V: TRBV6-1
D: NA
size: NA
CDR3: CASSERPENQPQHF
DNA: TGTGCCAGCAGTGAAAGGCCGGAAAATCAGCCCCAGCATTTT